Listed below are T cell receptor beta chains from one sample, sequenced in a study of regulatory T cells in long-lasting Graves disease. TCRdb independently ran MiXCR on the multiplex PCR reads; one entry per CDR3 protein. The repertoire holds about 530,000 distinct CDR3 sequences, with about 15% as singletons. These data also formed part of another study, on T cells in Graves' hyperthyroidism and ophthalmopathy.

This specimen was peripheral blood mononuclear cells (PBMCs), taken at new diagnosis, from a patient treated with antithyroid drugs. The source is a woman in her forties or fifties with Graves disease. Both conserved end residues are part of each CDR3. D genes are given only for firm matches. Some rows have no size entry. The others give once, few or many, or a class for an expanded clone.

d_gene: NA; j_gene: TRBJ1-5; v_gene: TRBV18; abundance: many; CDR3aa: CASSPEGSVQPQHF; CDR3nt: TGTGCCAGCTCACCGGAGGGAAGCGTCCAGCCCCAGCATTTT
d_gene: NA; j_gene: TRBJ2-7; v_gene: TRBV18; abundance: many; CDR3aa: CASSPKGVVEQYF; CDR3nt: TGTGCCAGCTCACCCAAGGGGGTCGTTGAGCAGTACTTC
d_gene: NA; j_gene: TRBJ2-1; v_gene: TRBV6-5; abundance: many; CDR3aa: CASSYAGATYNEQFF; CDR3nt: TGTGCCAGCAGTTACGCAGGGGCAACCTACAATGAGCAGTTCTTC
d_gene: NA; j_gene: TRBJ2-7; v_gene: TRBV5-1; abundance: few; CDR3aa: CASSPTPQPYEQYF; CDR3nt: TGCGCCAGCAGCCCGACACCTCAACCCTACGAGCAGTACTTC
d_gene: NA; j_gene: TRBJ1-1; v_gene: TRBV6-4; abundance: few; CDR3aa: CASSTYRLTKAFF; CDR3nt: TGTGCCAGCAGTACTTATCGGCTCACTAAAGCTTTCTTT
d_gene: NA; j_gene: TRBJ1-2; v_gene: TRBV11-2; abundance: many; CDR3aa: CASSLWGNGYTF; CDR3nt: TGTGCCAGCAGCTTATGGGGAAATGGCTACACCTTC
d_gene: NA; j_gene: TRBJ1-6; v_gene: TRBV9; abundance: few; CDR3aa: CASSDGDFYNSPLHF; CDR3nt: TGTGCCAGCAGCGATGGGGATTTCTATAATTCACCCCTCCACTTT
d_gene: NA; j_gene: TRBJ1-2; v_gene: TRBV5-4; abundance: few; CDR3aa: CASNSQGSNYGYTF; CDR3nt: TGTGCCAGCAACTCACAGGGTTCTAACTATGGCTACACCTTC
d_gene: NA; j_gene: TRBJ1-1; v_gene: TRBV11-3; abundance: many; CDR3aa: CASSTGTPGTTEAFF; CDR3nt: TGTGCCAGCAGTACTGGGACCCCCGGAACAACTGAAGCTTTCTTT
d_gene: NA; j_gene: TRBJ1-2; v_gene: TRBV7-8; abundance: NA; CDR3aa: CASSLGGRAAGYTF; CDR3nt: TGTGCCAGCAGCTTAGGAGGCAGGGCTGCGGGCTACACCTTC
d_gene: NA; j_gene: TRBJ1-5; v_gene: TRBV28; abundance: few; CDR3aa: CASSPSLGTQPQHF; CDR3nt: TGTGCCAGCAGCCCTAGCCTAGGGACTCAGCCCCAGCATTTT
d_gene: NA; j_gene: TRBJ1-6; v_gene: TRBV7-9; abundance: NA; CDR3aa: CASSLDGDSPLHF; CDR3nt: TGTGCCAGCAGCTTGGACGGGGATTCACCCCTCCACTTT
d_gene: TRBD1; j_gene: TRBJ1-1; v_gene: TRBV12-3/TRBV12-4; abundance: many; CDR3aa: CASSLEGAMTEAFF; CDR3nt: TGTGCCAGCAGTTTAGAGGGGGCGATGACTGAAGCTTTCTTT
d_gene: NA; j_gene: TRBJ1-2; v_gene: TRBV20-1; abundance: many; CDR3aa: CSAQGGIYGYTF; CDR3nt: TGCAGTGCCCAGGGCGGGATTTATGGCTACACCTTC
d_gene: NA; j_gene: TRBJ1-1; v_gene: TRBV12-3/TRBV12-4; abundance: few; CDR3aa: CASSFLGAAFF; CDR3nt: TGTGCCAGCAGTTTTTTGGGGGCGGCTTTCTTT
d_gene: NA; j_gene: TRBJ1-4; v_gene: TRBV7-2; abundance: NA; CDR3aa: CASSLRPVATNEKLFF; CDR3nt: TGTGCCAGCAGCTTAAGGCCAGTTGCAACTAATGAAAAACTGTTTTTT
d_gene: TRBD1; j_gene: TRBJ2-5; v_gene: TRBV6-1; abundance: few; CDR3aa: CASSADREHLRETQYF; CDR3nt: TGTGCCAGCAGCGCCGACAGGGAACACCTCCGGGAGACCCAGTACTTC
d_gene: NA; j_gene: TRBJ2-1; v_gene: TRBV5-1; abundance: many; CDR3aa: CASSLGAPGNEQFF; CDR3nt: TGCGCCAGCAGCTTGGGAGCCCCAGGCAATGAGCAGTTCTTC
d_gene: NA; j_gene: TRBJ1-1; v_gene: TRBV7-6; abundance: many; CDR3aa: CASSPRIAQDMNTEAFF; CDR3nt: TGTGCCAGCAGCCCCAGAATAGCCCAGGATATGAACACTGAAGCTTTCTTT
d_gene: NA; j_gene: TRBJ1-5; v_gene: TRBV6-1; abundance: many; CDR3aa: CASKGERNQPQHF; CDR3nt: TGTGCCAGCAAAGGGGAACGGAATCAGCCCCAGCATTTT
d_gene: NA; j_gene: TRBJ1-6; v_gene: TRBV19; abundance: few; CDR3aa: CASKVGANSPLHF; CDR3nt: TGTGCCAGTAAAGTGGGGGCCAATTCACCCCTCCACTTT
d_gene: TRBD1; j_gene: TRBJ2-1; v_gene: TRBV20-1; abundance: many; CDR3aa: CSARPRTGGINEQFF; CDR3nt: TGCAGTGCTAGACCTAGGACAGGGGGCATCAATGAGCAGTTCTTC
d_gene: NA; j_gene: TRBJ1-2; v_gene: TRBV12-3/TRBV12-4; abundance: many; CDR3aa: CASNQQGANYGYTF; CDR3nt: TGTGCCAGCAATCAACAGGGAGCTAACTATGGCTACACCTTC
d_gene: NA; j_gene: TRBJ1-3; v_gene: TRBV7-3; abundance: many; CDR3aa: CASSLTGAQGNTIYF; CDR3nt: TGTGCCAGCAGCTTAACAGGGGCCCAAGGAAACACCATATATTTT
d_gene: NA; j_gene: TRBJ1-1; v_gene: TRBV28; abundance: many; CDR3aa: CASRPGGYTEAFF; CDR3nt: TGTGCCAGCAGACCCGGGGGCTACACTGAAGCTTTCTTT